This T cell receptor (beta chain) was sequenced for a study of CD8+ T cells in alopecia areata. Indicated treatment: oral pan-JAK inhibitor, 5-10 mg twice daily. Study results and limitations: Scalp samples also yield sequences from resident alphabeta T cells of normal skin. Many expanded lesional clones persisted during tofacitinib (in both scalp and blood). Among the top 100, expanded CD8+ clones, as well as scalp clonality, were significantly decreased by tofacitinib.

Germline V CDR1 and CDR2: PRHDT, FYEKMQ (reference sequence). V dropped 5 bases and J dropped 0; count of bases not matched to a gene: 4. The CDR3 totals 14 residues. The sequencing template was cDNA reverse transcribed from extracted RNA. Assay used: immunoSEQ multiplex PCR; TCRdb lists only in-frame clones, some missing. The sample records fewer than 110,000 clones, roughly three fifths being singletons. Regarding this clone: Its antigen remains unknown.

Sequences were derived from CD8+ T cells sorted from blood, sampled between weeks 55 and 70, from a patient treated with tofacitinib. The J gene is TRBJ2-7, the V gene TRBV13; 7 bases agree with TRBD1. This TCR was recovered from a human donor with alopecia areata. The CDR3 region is CASSKGQTSYEQYF. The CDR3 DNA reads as TGTGCCAGCAGCAAGGGACAGACCTCCTACGAGCAGTACTTC.